A selection of T cell receptor beta chains follows, all from one sample in a study of regulatory T cells in long-lasting Graves disease. TCRdb re-called the multiplex PCR reads through MiXCR, storing one row per CDR3 protein. The sample has about 440,000 distinct CDR3 sequences; about 15% are singletons. The sample also formed part of further work on T cells in Graves' hyperthyroidism and ophthalmopathy.

The source was peripheral blood mononuclear cells (PBMCs), collected at new diagnosis, from a patient treated with antithyroid drugs. The receptors stem from a young woman with Graves disease. Each CDR3 is given with its conserved first and last residue. D genes are given only for firm matches. Clone sizes are given selectively: once, few, many, or a class where the clone is expanded.

j_call: TRBJ2-5
clone_size: .
v_call: TRBV28
d_call: .
cdr3_aa: CASSPLGHQETQYF
cdr3_nt: TGTGCCAGCAGTCCTCTGGGACACCAAGAGACCCAGTACTTC

j_call: TRBJ1-2
clone_size: many
v_call: TRBV5-5
d_call: TRBD1
cdr3_aa: CASSIGTGSGYTF
cdr3_nt: TGTGCCAGCAGCATCGGGACAGGGAGCGGCTACACCTTC

j_call: TRBJ1-1
clone_size: few
v_call: TRBV20-1
d_call: TRBD1
cdr3_aa: CSAEDRGQAFF
cdr3_nt: TGCAGTGCGGAGGACAGGGGGCAAGCTTTCTTT

j_call: TRBJ2-2
clone_size: few
v_call: TRBV5-1
d_call: TRBD2
cdr3_aa: CASSLAGGVYTGELFF
cdr3_nt: TGCGCCAGCAGCTTGGCGGGAGGGGTATACACCGGGGAGCTGTTTTTT

j_call: TRBJ1-1
clone_size: .
v_call: TRBV12-3/TRBV12-4
d_call: .
cdr3_aa: CASRVKGGLNTEAFF
cdr3_nt: TGTGCCAGCCGGGTAAAGGGGGGCTTGAACACTGAAGCTTTCTTT

j_call: TRBJ1-4
clone_size: .
v_call: TRBV7-2
d_call: .
cdr3_aa: CASNRVGEKLFF
cdr3_nt: TGTGCCAGCAACCGTGTTGGAGAAAAACTGTTTTTT

j_call: TRBJ2-1
clone_size: many
v_call: TRBV27
d_call: TRBD2
cdr3_aa: CASSFGREGRYNEQFF
cdr3_nt: TGTGCCAGCAGTTTCGGGCGGGAGGGCCGCTACAATGAGCAGTTCTTC

j_call: TRBJ2-5
clone_size: few
v_call: TRBV4-1
d_call: TRBD2
cdr3_aa: CASSQDGDGRARETQYF
cdr3_nt: TGCGCCAGCAGCCAAGATGGCGACGGGAGGGCCAGGGAGACCCAGTACTTC

j_call: TRBJ2-1
clone_size: many
v_call: TRBV7-2
d_call: .
cdr3_aa: CASSWDYNEQFF
cdr3_nt: TGTGCCAGCAGCTGGGACTACAATGAGCAGTTCTTC

j_call: TRBJ2-7
clone_size: .
v_call: TRBV6-2/TRBV6-3
d_call: .
cdr3_aa: CASSIYLCSVGSGTGYEQYF
cdr3_nt: .

j_call: TRBJ2-3
clone_size: few
v_call: TRBV4-2
d_call: TRBD2
cdr3_aa: CASSQDGAGGPDTQYF
cdr3_nt: TGTGCCAGCAGCCAAGATGGTGCGGGAGGGCCGGATACGCAGTATTTT

j_call: TRBJ2-1
clone_size: many
v_call: TRBV6-2/TRBV6-3
d_call: .
cdr3_aa: CASSYTPPDYNEQFF
cdr3_nt: TGTGCCAGCAGTTACACGCCCCCCGACTACAATGAGCAGTTCTTC

j_call: TRBJ2-2
clone_size: .
v_call: TRBV27
d_call: TRBD2
cdr3_aa: CASSPTGLAWTGELFF
cdr3_nt: TGTGCCAGCAGTCCAACAGGACTAGCGTGGACCGGGGAGCTGTTTTTT

j_call: TRBJ2-1
clone_size: .
v_call: TRBV2
d_call: .
cdr3_aa: CASSDLLAPGTSYNEQFF
cdr3_nt: TGTGCCAGCAGTGACTTATTGGCTCCCGGGACTTCCTACAATGAGCAGTTCTTC

j_call: TRBJ1-1
clone_size: many
v_call: TRBV5-1
d_call: .
cdr3_aa: CASRGTVLNTEAFF
cdr3_nt: TGCGCCAGCAGGGGAACAGTATTGAACACTGAAGCTTTCTTT

j_call: TRBJ2-7
clone_size: .
v_call: TRBV24-1
d_call: .
cdr3_aa: CATSDFLGEQYF
cdr3_nt: TGTGCCACCAGTGATTTTCTTGGAGAGCAGTACTTC

j_call: TRBJ2-5
clone_size: .
v_call: TRBV11-2
d_call: .
cdr3_aa: CASNLGGETQYF
cdr3_nt: TGTGCCAGCAACTTGGGGGGAGAGACCCAGTACTTC

j_call: TRBJ2-7
clone_size: few
v_call: TRBV10-3
d_call: .
cdr3_aa: CAILDSTVYEQYF
cdr3_nt: TGTGCCATATTGGACTCCACGGTCTACGAGCAGTACTTC

j_call: TRBJ2-7
clone_size: many
v_call: TRBV27
d_call: TRBD2
cdr3_aa: CASGGGNIIDEQYF
cdr3_nt: TGTGCCAGCGGGGGGGGGAATATAATTGACGAGCAGTACTTC

j_call: TRBJ2-1
clone_size: .
v_call: TRBV20-1
d_call: TRBD2
cdr3_aa: CSARDLGLAGGAYNEQFF
cdr3_nt: TGCAGTGCTAGAGATCTTGGACTAGCGGGAGGTGCCTACAATGAGCAGTTCTTC

j_call: TRBJ2-7
clone_size: few
v_call: TRBV9
d_call: .
cdr3_aa: CASSVGVGSAYEQYF
cdr3_nt: TGTGCCAGCAGCGTAGGGGTGGGCTCTGCCTACGAGCAGTACTTC